This T cell receptor beta chain was recorded in a study of T cells expressing NK-cell markers. Template switching by 5'RACE with UMIs generated the TCR beta cDNA. TCRdb reworked the 5' RACE reads into one entry per CDR3 protein, no DNA. The sample data list 350,000 to 450,000 distinct CDR3 sequences. There are 16 residues in the CDR3. Per germline, CDR1 MNHEY and CDR2 SVGAGI. The sequenced sample was blood T cells: a sorted CD56 or NKG2C T cell subset, CD4+ or CD8+ T cells, or bulk PBMC T cells (not recorded which). The origin of this receptor is a man aged 18-70 years in good health. V gene TRBV6-5 combines with J gene TRBJ1-1; TCRdb's D call of TRBD1 is untestable without DNA. The CDR3 region is CASSSLQGRTNTEAFF.